What follows describes a single T cell receptor beta chain. Some clones are missing from TCRdb's copy, which holds only in-frame ones; the method was immunoSEQ multiplex PCR. The repertoire holds around 180,000 clones, with 85% as singletons. This record comes from a study of blood T cell repertoires in COVID-19. Study context: Donors in the United States, Italy and Spain gave samples during acute or convalescent COVID-19. T cells, B-cell-depleted T cells, or PBMCs supplied cDNA or gDNA.

While infection was still active, Seattle patients were enrolled and then followed longitudinally. The germline V gene has CDR1 LGHNA and CDR2 YSLEER. The length of the CDR3 is 16 residues. The V gene lost 8 bases and the J gene lost 2 bases, with 20 bases spanning the gap. The source of this sequence is an older person with COVID-19, enrolled during active disease. The chain has TRBV4-3 and TRBJ2-3; D possibly corresponds to TRBD2 (7 bases). The sequenced sample consisted of peripheral blood. CDR3 amino acids: CASSSRWGGITDTQYF. The CDR3 DNA reads TGCGCCAGCTCGTCCCGGTGGGGGGGCATCACAGATACGCAGTATTTT.